Shown below are 15 T cell receptor beta chains from a single sample sequenced in a study of low-dose radiotherapy and immunotherapy resistance in tumors (dated by TCRdb to between 2021 and 2024). Interpreted using the paper, the time point label stands for: before trial treatment. Reads for this sample came from an Illumina HiSeq 2500. First-strand cDNA was synthesized using Superscript III and a set of TRAV- and TRBV-specific primers, so that both TCRalpha and TCRbeta chains were covered. TCRs were amplified with Phusion for roughly 19 PCR cycles, with a constant-region primer paired with the adapter attached to the V primers. TCRdb reanalyzed the raw reads on its own, using fastp at Q25 for trimming and MiXCR for clone calling, and kept in-frame beta chains. Merged by CDR3 protein, the rows form single entries marked with the most common genes and DNA. Across this sample there are 70,000 to 90,000 distinct CDR3 sequences, with over 15% seen only once. The ten biggest clones cover roughly 2.8% of the sample.

The specimen was PBMCs, collected before treatment. These receptors were obtained from a male donor with prostate cancer.

Comment on this clonotype: This sequence is one base from a far larger clone and is likely a read error. The chain is built from TRBV6-2 or TRBV6-3 and TRBJ2-1; 7 nucleotides align to TRBD1. The CDR3 runs 14 residues. V lost 5 bases to trimming and J lost 10 bases; unmatched junction nucleotides: 11. CDR1 and CDR2 from the germline V gene are MNHEY and SVGEGT. CDR3 amino acids: CASSQAGTAYEQFF. DNA of the CDR3: TGTGCCAGCAGTCAGGCCGGGACAGCCTACGAGCAGTTCTTC.

J is TRBJ1-4 and V is TRBV12-3 or TRBV12-4; TRBD1 matches at 8 bases. The CDR3 consists of 14 residues. With V trimmed by 7 bases and J by 5 bases, 6 bases remained unmatched. The DNA of the CDR3 is TGTGCCAGCACCCGAACAGGGGGAAATGAAAAACTGTTTTTT. Translating it yields CASTRTGGNEKLFF.

This clonotype appeared many times. This sequence joins TRBV7-8 and TRBJ2-7; perhaps TRBD1 as D (5 bases). The CDR3 has 12 amino acids. V gave up 5 bases and J gave up 2 bases, with 7 bases separating them. The germline CDR1 and CDR2 sequences are SGHVS and FQNEAQ. CDR3 nucleotides: TGTGCCAGCAGCGCCAGGGCCTACGAGCAGTACTTC. It translates to CASSARAYEQYF.

Turning to this clonotype: The DNA is omitted, as the CDR3 cannot be located on it reliably, and the CDR3 follows TCRdb's listing. The gene calls are TRBV25-1 and TRBJ2-2; whether TRBD1, the table's D call, matches the DNA was not checked. The CDR3 is 24 residues long, ends included. Germline V gene sequence: CDR1 MGHDK, CDR2 SYGVNS. CDR3 residues: CASSEGLDRAPTGELFFFFFFFFF.

This clonotype appeared many times. The chain employs TRBV2 and TRBJ1-6; D remains unclear. V lost 3 bases, J lost 3 bases, and 6 bases lay in between. The CDR3 totals 14 residues. From germline, CDR1 is SNHLY and CDR2 FYNNEI. The CDR3 here is CASSEARYNSPLHF. CDR3 coding DNA: TGTGCCAGCAGTGAGGCGCGCTATAATTCACCCCTCCACTTT.

J is TRBJ2-2 and V is TRBV5-1, with D unresolved. The CDR3 covers 13 residues. Per germline, CDR1 SGHRS and CDR2 YFSETQ. The V end was cut by 4 bases, the J end by 4 bases, with 8 bases between. In nucleotides, the CDR3 is TGCGCCAGCAGCCAAGAAACCACCGGGGAGCTGTTTTTT. Its translation: CASSQETTGELFF. Full variable domain (outside the CDR3, taken from reference TRBV5-1 and TRBJ2-2): KAGVTQTPRYLIKTRGQQVTLSCSPISGHRSVSWYQQTPGQGLQFLFEYFSETQRNKGNFPGRFSGRQFSNSRSEMNVSTLELGDSALYLCASSQETTGELFFGEGSRLTVL.

This clonotype appeared many times. The chain links TRBV29-1 to TRBJ2-3, with TRBD1 identical over 10 bases. The V gene's germline CDR1 is SQVTM and CDR2 ANQGSEA. J was trimmed by 2 bases and V by 6 bases; bases with no gene match: 2. The CDR3 runs 13 residues. CDR3: CSVGTGATDTQYF. CDR3 nucleotides: TGCAGCGTAGGGACAGGGGCCACAGATACGCAGTATTTT.

The rearrangement joins TRBV2 to TRBJ1-4; D gene uncertain. Between the trimmed V and J ends, which lost 3 bases and 8 bases, there was a span of 13 bases. This CDR3 has 14 residues. Looked up from germline, CDR1 is SNHLY and CDR2 is FYNNEI. The DNA of the CDR3 is TGTGCCAGCAGTGATCCTACCTTAGGGGAAAAACTGTTTTTT. It specifies CASSDPTLGEKLFF. Using reference TRBV2 and TRBJ1-4 for the parts outside the CDR3, the full variable domain is EPEVTQTPSHQVTQMGQEVILRCVPISNHLYFYWYRQILGQKVEFLVSFYNNEISEKSEIFDDQFSVERPDGSNFTLKIRSTKLEDSAMYFCASSDPTLGEKLFFGSGTQLSVL.

This clonotype was seen just once. This sequence joins TRBV28 and TRBJ2-1; D might be TRBD1 (6 bases). The CDR3 has 16 residues. Trimming took 3 bases from V and 0 from J, leaving 12 bases between them. Germline CDR1 is MDHEN and CDR2 is SYDVKM. In DNA form, the CDR3 reads TGTGCCAGCAGTTTGTGGACAGAGAGCTCCTACAATGAGCAGTTCTTC. Its translation: CASSLWTESSYNEQFF. The whole variable domain, remainder taken from reference TRBV28 and TRBJ2-1, is DVKVTQSSRYLVKRTGEKVFLECVQDMDHENMFWYRQDPGLGLRLIYFSYDVKMKEKGDIPEGYSVSREKKERFSLILESASTNQTSMYLCASSLWTESSYNEQFFGPGTRLTVL.

The chain is built from TRBV6-1 and TRBJ2-7, with 9 nucleotides matching TRBD1. The CDR3 sequence is 14 residues long. Looked up from germline, CDR1 is MNHNS and CDR2 is SASEGT. With V trimmed by 6 bases and J by 5 bases, 8 bases remained unmatched. The CDR3 protein is CASSSDRGSNEQYF. DNA of the CDR3: TGTGCCAGCAGCTCGGACAGGGGCTCTAACGAGCAGTACTTC.

In its sample, this clonotype was seen many times. The rearrangement links TRBV27 to TRBJ2-3; either TRBD1 or TRBD2 may supply D (5 bases each). V dropped 3 bases and J dropped 2 bases, with 12 bases sitting between them. Germline V gene sequence: CDR1 MNHEY, CDR2 SMNVEV (reference sequence). The CDR3 is 15 residues long. CDR3 sequence: CASSLGPIPTDTQYF. The CDR3 DNA is TGTGCCAGCAGTTTGGGACCTATCCCCACAGATACGCAGTATTTT.

This clonotype was observed at least ten times. The J gene is TRBJ2-3, the V gene TRBV5-1, with a weak D call TRBD2 (6 bases). V gave up 4 bases and J gave up 2 bases, with 14 bases separating them. Germline CDR1 is SGHRS and CDR2 is YFSETQ. The CDR3 consists of 15 residues. This CDR3 is CASSPGVGVTDTQYF. The CDR3 bases are TGCGCCAGCAGCCCGGGGGTCGGGGTCACAGATACGCAGTATTTT.

This clonotype came up many times. This chain links TRBV29-1 with TRBJ1-1, with 8 bases identical to TRBD1. The germline V gene encodes CDR1 SQVTM and CDR2 ANQGSEA. The CDR3 is 15 residues long. The V and J ends lost 6 bases and 1 base, in that order; junction bases with no gene match: 10. CDR3 bases: TGCAGCGTCGACAGGGGTGATTATTCGAACACTGAAGCTTTCTTT. Protein sequence: CSVDRGDYSNTEAFF.

This clonotype was seen repeatedly, ten times or more. The chain has TRBV5-1 and TRBJ2-1; D tentatively fits TRBD1 or TRBD2 (5 bases each). The CDR3 length is 13 residues. Germline V gene data show CDR1 as SGHRS and CDR2 as YFSETQ. V was trimmed by 7 bases and J by 6 bases, leaving 14 bases between them. CDR3 sequence: CASRRDQGNEQFF. The CDR3 nucleotides read TGCGCCAGCCGCCGGGACCAAGGCAATGAGCAGTTCTTC.

The sample holds many counts of this clonotype. This chain links TRBV21-1 with TRBJ2-2; TRBD2 was called by the table and not checked on the DNA. TRBV21-1 is classified as a pseudogene. The CDR3 is made up of 18 amino acids. The CDR3 region is CASSKLERGGLGTGELFF. The CDR3 DNA reads as TGTGCCAGCAGCAAATTGGAGCGGGGGGGCCTGGGGACCGGGGAGCTGTTTTTT.